These 20 T cell receptor beta chains were sequenced from one sample in a study of human T cells and chemical hapten exposure. Time point in this sample: healthy volunteer bleed at 6 weeks. Total RNA came from unfractionated whole blood. TCRdb redid the calling of the RACE reads with MiXCR, one entry per CDR3 protein. The sample carries 70,000 to 85,000 distinct CDR3 sequences, over 8.5% recorded once. The specimen was whole blood. These receptors were collected from a male donor in good health. Some clones in this sample may be carry-over from other donors' samples.

The chain has TRBV10-3 and TRBJ1-1; D call uncertain. CDR1 ENHRY and CDR2 SYGVKD come from the germline V gene. The V end was cut by 6 bases, the J end by 2 bases, with 13 bases between. The CDR3 extends over 14 amino acids. For the CDR3, the DNA is TGTGCCATCAGGACTATAGGGATTAACACTGAAGCTTTCTTT. This codes for CAIRTIGINTEAFF.

This clonotype was seen ten or more times. V usage is TRBV27 and J usage is TRBJ1-5, with D hard to call. V lost 4 bases to trimming and J lost 6 bases, with 13 bases between them. The length of the CDR3 is 14 residues. The germline CDR1 and CDR2 sequences are MNHEY and SMNVEV (reference sequence). DNA of the CDR3: TGTGCCAGCAGTTCTGACGGGGAAGCTCAGCCCCAGCATTTT. Its translation is CASSSDGEAQPQHF.

A few counts support this clonotype. J is TRBJ1-1 and V is TRBV7-2; D possibly corresponds to TRBD1 (5 bases). The V gene's germline CDR1 is SGHTA and CDR2 FQGNSA. Trimming removed 5 bases from V and 1 base from J, with 17 bases in between. The CDR3 has 16 residues. Written as DNA, the CDR3 is TGTGCCAGCAGCCCCAGGGTTGGGGGGGGGAACACTGAAGCTTTCTTT. Translation: CASSPRVGGGNTEAFF.

This clonotype was recorded only once. At one end, the junction sequence differs from germline, possibly due to a read error. This chain connects TRBV6-6 to TRBJ1-5, with TRBD1 matching over 8 bases. Germline CDR1 and CDR2: MNHNY and SVGAGI (reference sequence). The CDR3 runs 15 residues. Here the CDR3 DNA reads TGTGCCAGCAGTTACAGACAGGGGATTGATCAGCCCCACCATTTT. Protein: CASSYRQGIDQPHHF.

This clonotype was observed a handful of times. The rearrangement links TRBV5-1 to TRBJ2-6; possibly TRBD2 for D (5 bases). This CDR3 has 14 residues. CDR1 is SGHRS, CDR2 YFSETQ, per germline. V shed 5 bases and J shed 2 bases, with 8 bases lying between them. DNA of the CDR3: TGCGCCAGCAGGGAGGCCACTGGGGCCAACGTCCTGACTTTC. Its protein is CASREATGANVLTF.

The gene calls are TRBV29-1 and TRBJ2-2, with D perhaps matching TRBD2 (6 bases). Trimming removed 0 bases from V and 4 bases from J, with 15 bases in between. The CDR3 is made up of 16 amino acids. Per germline, CDR1 SQVTM and CDR2 ANQGSEA. Here the CDR3 DNA reads TGCAGCGTTGAAGACCCGAGGAGGGGAGCCACCGGGGAGCTGTTTTTT. This encodes CSVEDPRRGATGELFF.

This clonotype was seen a handful of times. The chain's CDR3 is CASSPPGPGVNQPQHF. The CDR3 DNA is TGTGCCAGCTCACCACCCGGGCCCGGCGTTAATCAGCCCCAGCATTTT. The genes are TRBV18 and TRBJ1-5, with D unresolved. CDR3 length equals 16 residues. CDR1 and CDR2 (germline): KGHSH, LQKENI. Trimming shortened V by 0 bases and J by 4 bases, and 13 bases separated the two germline ends.

This chain links TRBV7-9 with TRBJ2-4; perhaps D is TRBD1 or TRBD2 (5 bases each). Germline V gene lookup returns CDR1 SEHNR and CDR2 FQNEAQ (reference sequence). V dropped 6 bases and J dropped 5 bases, with 14 bases sitting between them. This CDR3 is 14 amino acids long. The CDR3 loop reads CASSPLGAQNIQYF. The CDR3 DNA follows: TGTGCCAGCAGTCCCCTCGGGGCGCAAAACATTCAGTACTTC.

A few counts support this clonotype. This chain connects TRBV6-1 to TRBJ2-4; 8 nucleotides agree with TRBD1. The CDR3 extends over 14 amino acids. Germline V lookup: CDR1 MNHNS, CDR2 SASEGT. J lost 6 bases, V lost 7 bases, and 8 bases had no gene match. CDR3 protein: CASTVRGLGNIQYF. Here the CDR3 DNA reads TGTGCCAGCACCGTCAGGGGGCTGGGAAACATTCAGTACTTC.

The chain joins TRBV4-3 to TRBJ1-1; D call uncertain. Looked up from germline, CDR1 is LGHNA and CDR2 is YSLEER. This CDR3 is 15 amino acids long. V shed 0 bases and J shed 2 bases, with 10 bases lying between them. This chain's CDR3 is CASSQDGDGNTEAFF. The CDR3 coding sequence is TGCGCCAGCAGCCAAGATGGCGACGGAAACACTGAAGCTTTCTTT.

This clonotype was seen more than once but under ten times. The rearrangement links TRBV20-1 to TRBJ2-3; 14 bases agree with TRBD2. The germline gives CDR1 DFQATT, CDR2 SNEGSKA (reference sequence). The CDR3 extends over 15 amino acids. Losses at the gene ends were 5 bases for V and 5 bases for J; bases not matched to a gene: 6. CDR3 in amino acids: CSALSGTSGGDTQYF. CDR3 coding DNA: TGCAGTGCTCTCTCCGGGACTAGCGGGGGAGATACGCAGTATTTT.

This clonotype was seen repeatedly, ten times or more. The chain recombines TRBV3-1 with TRBJ2-6, with 7 bases lining up with TRBD1. The junction had 4 bases not matched to a gene; V was cut back by 6 bases and J by 2 bases. This CDR3 has 15 residues. The germline V gene has CDR1 LGHDT and CDR2 YNNKEL (reference sequence). CDR3 region: CASRGQFAGANVLTF. The CDR3 DNA reads as TGTGCCAGCAGGGGACAGTTCGCTGGGGCCAACGTCCTGACTTTC.

This clonotype was observed many times. This sequence joins TRBV29-1 and TRBJ1-4; 7 nucleotides line up with TRBD1. In germline, CDR1 is SQVTM, CDR2 ANQGSEA. This CDR3 is built from 13 residues. The junction had 3 bases not matched to a gene; V was cut back by 6 bases and J by 2 bases. CDR3: CSVEQGTNEKLFF. CDR3 DNA: TGCAGCGTCGAACAGGGGACTAATGAAAAACTGTTTTTT.

At least ten counts were recorded for this clonotype. The chain has TRBV18 and TRBJ2-5; D remains unclear. V was pared by 0 bases and J by 5 bases, with 10 bases between. The germline gives CDR1 KGHSH, CDR2 LQKENI. The CDR3 extends over 14 amino acids. CDR3 in DNA: TGTGCCAGCTCACCACCGGGTCAGACGGAGACCCAGTACTTC. Its protein is CASSPPGQTETQYF.

This clonotype was observed at least ten times. The chain joins TRBV20-1 to TRBJ1-4; 7 bases agree with TRBD1. Germline V gene data show CDR1 as DFQATT and CDR2 as SNEGSKA (reference sequence). The junction had 4 bases not matched to a gene; V was cut back by 6 bases and J by 0 bases. CDR3 length: 14 residues. The CDR3 DNA reads as TGCAGTGCGGACACAGGGGCAACTAATGAAAAACTGTTTTTT. Translating it yields CSADTGATNEKLFF.

This clonotype was detected a few times. The J gene is TRBJ1-5, the V gene TRBV27; D remains unclear. Germline V gene sequence: CDR1 MNHEY, CDR2 SMNVEV (reference sequence). Deletions cut 2 bases from V and 5 bases from J, with 10 bases between. The CDR3 has 14 residues. The CDR3 DNA is TGTGCCAGCAGTTTAAACGCGGATTATCAGCCCCAGCATTTT. Protein sequence: CASSLNADYQPQHF.

The sample holds a few counts of this clonotype. The chain combines TRBV6-2 or TRBV6-3 with TRBJ2-3; TRBD1 aligns across 7 bases. This CDR3 is built from 12 residues. Per the germline V gene, CDR1 is MNHEY and CDR2 is SVGEGT. The ends lost 7 bases at V and 4 bases at J; junction bases unmatched: 2. In DNA, the CDR3 is TGTGCCAGCACCACAGGGGCAGATACGCAGTATTTT. This translates into CASTTGADTQYF.

This clonotype came up many times. The chain has TRBV20-1 and TRBJ2-1; 14 nucleotides match TRBD2. Unmatched junction bases numbered 5, after V lost 0 bases and J lost 7 bases. The CDR3 sequence is 16 residues long. CDR1 is DFQATT and CDR2 is SNEGSKA in the germline V gene (reference sequence). CDR3 nucleotide sequence: TGCAGTGCTAGAGATCTGACTAGCGGGGGGGTGAATGAGCAGTTCTTC. Encoded protein: CSARDLTSGGVNEQFF.

This clonotype was detected ten times or more. The gene calls are TRBV18 and TRBJ2-4, with D unresolved. The CDR3 is 14 residues long. V was cut by 6 bases and J by 1 base, with 10 bases left in between. CDR1 is KGHSH and CDR2 is LQKENI in the germline V gene. CDR3 DNA sequence: TGTGCCAGCTCGCAGAACCGGGCCAAAAACATTCAGTACTTC. This translates into CASSQNRAKNIQYF.

The chain links TRBV11-1 to TRBJ2-1, with D perhaps matching TRBD2 (5 bases). The germline V and J ends were trimmed by 1 base and 1 base, with 8 bases remaining between them. CDR1 SGHAT and CDR2 FQDESV come from the germline V gene (reference sequence). This CDR3 is 15 amino acids long. The CDR3 DNA is TGTGCCAGCAGCTTAGAGAGGGTTTCCTACAATGAGCAGTTCTTC. It yields the protein CASSLERVSYNEQFF.